Listed here are 22 T cell receptor beta chains from one sample, sequenced in a study of metastatic and nonmetastatic thyroid tumors. TCRdb recomputed clones from the PCR reads via MiXCR. The sample shows about 10,000 clones, more than 10% of them seen only once. Until they underwent thyroid surgery, no patient had received any treatment. The sequenced material came from blood. The receptors derive from a female donor with papillary thyroid cancer or a benign thyroid nodule (not recorded which). Some clones in this sample may be carry-over from other donors' samples.

This clone is judged medium-sized. The CDR3 region is CASQYLKGAGMNTEAFF. The CDR3 DNA is TGTGCCAGCCAGTACCTAAAGGGGGCCGGGATGAACACTGAAGCTTTCTTT. The rearrangement uses TRBV7-2 and TRBJ1-1, with TRBD1 matching over 7 bases. CDR1 and CDR2 from the germline V gene are SGHTA and FQGNSA. This CDR3 has 17 residues. V trimming: 8 bases; J trimming: 0 bases; junction bases outside the gene matches: 15.

This clone counts as medium-sized (0.01 to 0.1%). The chain employs TRBV10-2 and TRBJ2-7, with D tentatively TRBD1 (6 bases). The CDR3 is 13 residues long. V lost 6 bases, J lost 7 bases, and 16 bases lay in between. Germline assignment: CDR1 WSHSY and CDR2 SAAADI. The CDR3 protein is CASRRTDGREQYF. The CDR3 DNA sequence: TGCGCCAGCAGACGGACAGACGGCAGGGAGCAGTACTTC.

This clone showed up many times. A much larger clone differs by one base, so this may be a read error. The V gene is TRBV7-4, the J gene TRBJ2-1; TRBD2 aligns across 11 bases. The CDR3 extends over 19 amino acids. Germline V gene lookup returns CDR1 SGHVT and CDR2 SQSDAQ. Trimming at V came to 3 bases and at J to 5 bases, leaving 15 bases not matched to a gene. In DNA, the CDR3 is TGTGCCAGCAGCTTTGGGGGGCTAGCGGGAGGAAGGACCCACAATGAGCAGTTCTTC. Protein product: CASSFGGLAGGRTHNEQFF.

This clone has at least ten counts. The J gene is TRBJ2-3, the V gene TRBV7-9, with TRBD1 matching 8 bases. The germline V gene has CDR1 SEHNR and CDR2 FQNEAQ (reference sequence). This CDR3 spans 15 amino acids. J gave up 4 bases and V 5 bases, and 8 bases lay outside the gene matches. This CDR3 is CASSVGQVGSDTQYF. The CDR3 DNA reads TGTGCCAGCAGCGTGGGACAGGTAGGATCAGATACGCAGTATTTT.

This clone was counted between two and nine times. Mismatch with germline at one junction end may stem from a read error. This chain links TRBV12-3 or TRBV12-4 with TRBJ1-2, with D perhaps matching TRBD1 (5 bases). CDR3 length: 14 residues. The CDR3: CASSFQAGLYGHTF. In DNA, the CDR3 is TGTGCCAGCAGTTTTCAGGCGGGGCTGTATGGCCACACCTTC.

This clone was observed at least ten times. The chain is built from TRBV5-1 and TRBJ2-7, with D perhaps matching TRBD1 (6 bases). Germline V CDR1 and CDR2: SGHRS, YFSETQ. CDR3 length equals 14 residues. The V gene lost 7 bases and the J gene lost 0 bases, with 14 bases spanning the gap. CDR3 sequence (DNA): TGCGCCAGCGGAACAACAGGGTCCTCCTACGAGCAGTACTTC. This gives the protein CASGTTGSSYEQYF. The full variable domain, in which reference TRBV5-1 and TRBJ2-7 provide the parts outside the CDR3, is KAGVTQTPRYLIKTRGQQVTLSCSPISGHRSVSWYQQTPGQGLQFLFEYFSETQRNKGNFPGRFSGRQFSNSRSEMNVSTLELGDSALYLCASGTTGSSYEQYFGPGTRLTVT.

This clone was counted at least ten times. The chain combines TRBV5-1 with TRBJ2-1; D is undetermined. In germline, CDR1 is SGHRS, CDR2 YFSETQ. The CDR3 has 13 residues. The ends were cut back, 7 bases at V and 0 bases at J, with 8 bases in the middle. In DNA form, the CDR3 reads TGCGCCAGCTGGGCAGACTCCTACAATGAGCAGTTCTTC. It encodes CASWADSYNEQFF.

Relative to its sample, this clone is medium-sized (0.01 to 0.1%). The chain couples TRBV6-1 to TRBJ2-1, with 9 bases matching TRBD2. Germline trimming cut 5 bases from V and 7 bases from J; bases unmatched to any gene: 9. Germline V CDR1 and CDR2: MNHNS, SASEGT. This CDR3 spans 15 amino acids. CDR3 bases: TGTGCCAGCAGTCGACGGGCTAGCGGGACGAATGAGCAGTTCTTC. It codes for CASSRRASGTNEQFF.

This clone has a count of ten or more. The chain joins TRBV5-6 to TRBJ2-7; no clear D. CDR3 length: 14 residues. Trimming pared 0 bases from V and 2 bases from J, leaving 9 bases between. Germline CDR1 SGHDT, CDR2 YYEEEE. CDR3 sequence reads: CASSLVARTYEQYF. DNA of the CDR3: TGTGCCAGCAGCTTGGTCGCCCGTACCTACGAGCAGTACTTC.

This clone is medium-sized (0.01 to 0.1%) within its sample. V is TRBV6-5 and J is TRBJ2-1; D may match TRBD1 or TRBD2 (5 bases each). The CDR3 is 14 amino acids. The germline V gene has CDR1 MNHEY and CDR2 SVGAGI. The V end was cut by 2 bases, the J end by 2 bases, with 7 bases between. CDR3 nucleotides: TGTGCCAGCAGTTACACGGGACCCTACAATGAGCAGTTCTTC. The encoded protein is CASSYTGPYNEQFF.

By sample share, this clone is medium-sized. The V and J genes are TRBV25-1 and TRBJ1-1, with 9 bases matching TRBD1. This CDR3 region has 15 residues. Trimming cost V 8 bases and J 2 bases; bases outside gene matches: 9. The germline V gene encodes CDR1 MGHDK and CDR2 SYGVNS. CDR3 region: CASGGTGSGNTEAFF. In DNA, the CDR3 is TGTGCCAGCGGAGGGACAGGGTCCGGCAACACTGAAGCTTTCTTT. Combining the CDR3 with reference TRBV25-1 and TRBJ1-1 gives the whole variable domain EADIYQTPRYLVIGTGKKITLECSQTMGHDKMYWYQQDPGMELHLIHYSYGVNSTEKGDLSSESTVSRIRTEHFPLTLESARPSHTSQYLCASGGTGSGNTEAFFGQGTRLTVV.

Many counts were recorded for this clone. V is TRBV28 and J is TRBJ2-7, with D perhaps TRBD1 (6 bases). Germline lookup yields CDR1 MDHEN and CDR2 SYDVKM. With 4 bases removed from V and 3 bases from J, the gap between germline ends came to 16 bases. There are 15 residues in the CDR3. Here the CDR3 reads CASSSLGQTIYEQYF. The CDR3 region has the DNA TGTGCCAGCAGTTCTCTTGGACAGACCATCTACGAGCAGTACTTC.

At least ten counts were recorded for this clone. The rearrangement joins TRBV3-2 to TRBJ2-1. TRBV3-2 counts as a pseudogene. The CDR3 length is 17 residues. CDR3 region: CASSGELLISSYNEQFF. The CDR3 bases are TGTGCCAGCAGCGGCGAACTTCTTATAAGCTCCTACAATGAGCAGTTCTTC.

With regard to this clone: At one end the junction does not follow the germline gene, possibly because of a read error. This chain joins TRBV7-6 and TRBJ2-5, with D possibly being TRBD1 (5 bases). The length of the CDR3 is 16 residues. Germline-derived CDR1 and CDR2 are SGHVS and FNYEAQ. The DNA for the CDR3 is TGTGCAAGCAGATCCCTTGGGGCCTCGCTGTCAGAGACCCAGTACTTC. Translating it yields CASRSLGASLSETQYF.

Ten or more counts support this clone. The chain is built from TRBV5-5 and TRBJ2-1; D call uncertain. Trimming cost V 4 bases and J 7 bases, with 6 bases left between them. The CDR3 extends over 11 amino acids. CDR1 is SGHKS, CDR2 YYEKEE, per germline (reference sequence). CDR3 residues: CASSPNNEQFF. CDR3 sequence (DNA): TGTGCCAGCAGCCCAAATAATGAGCAGTTCTTC.

This clone has a count of ten or more. The rearrangement joins TRBV20-1 to TRBJ1-1; D may be TRBD1 (5 bases). Trimming removed 6 bases at V and 5 bases at J, with 31 bases between. Germline V CDR1 and CDR2: DFQATT, SNEGSKA (reference sequence). This CDR3 has 18 amino acids. The CDR3 protein is CSAYGLNRGRTPGTEAFF. In DNA form, the CDR3 reads TGCAGTGCATACGGACTGAACCGGGGTCGGACACCGGGAACTGAAGCTTTCTTT.

There are a few counts of this clone. V is TRBV5-4 and J is TRBJ1-1; D unresolved. CDR1 and CDR2 (germline): SGHNT, YYREEE (reference sequence). Trimming shortened V by 1 base and J by 3 bases, and 16 bases separated the two germline ends. CDR3 size: 16 residues. CDR3 DNA sequence: TGTGCCAGCAGCTTGTCCCAGGCGGAGGTCGACACTGAAGCTTTCTTT. Its translation is CASSLSQAEVDTEAFF.

This clone came up a few times. This rearrangement joins TRBV12-3 or TRBV12-4 to TRBJ2-5; D unresolved. V was shortened by 5 bases and J by 5 bases, with 9 bases between the two germline ends. The CDR3 contains 12 residues. The DNA for the CDR3 is TGTGCCAGCAGTCTTATCCGTGAGACCCAGTACTTC. Amino acid sequence: CASSLIRETQYF.

The table lists this clone with many counts. The rearrangement uses TRBV3-1 and TRBJ2-5; TRBD2 is a possible D gene (6 bases). The CDR3 has 15 residues. CDR1 LGHDT and CDR2 YNNKEL come from the germline V gene (reference sequence). Trimming removed 0 bases from V and 5 bases from J, with 13 bases in between. The CDR3 bases are TGTGCCAGCAGCCAAGAAGATGCGGCGGGGGAGACCCAGTACTTC. The encoded protein is CASSQEDAAGETQYF.

The sample holds many counts of this clone. V gene TRBV19 combines with J gene TRBJ2-7; D is tentatively TRBD1 or TRBD2 (7 bases each). The CDR3 is 15 amino acids. Germline-derived CDR1 and CDR2 are LNHDA and SQIVND (reference sequence). With 3 bases removed from V and 0 bases from J, the gap between germline ends came to 12 bases. CDR3: CASSIQGGASYEQYF. The CDR3 region has the DNA TGTGCCAGTAGTATTCAGGGGGGGGCCTCCTACGAGCAGTACTTC.

The chain is built from TRBV20-1 and TRBJ2-1; 8 nucleotides match TRBD1. V lost 3 bases, J lost 7 bases, and 2 bases stayed unmatched. The CDR3 extends over 12 amino acids. Germline CDR1 reads DFQATT; CDR2 reads SNEGSKA (reference sequence). Here the CDR3 DNA reads TGCAGTGCTAGCAGGGGGCCGAATGAGCAGTTCTTC. It translates to CSASRGPNEQFF.

This clone was observed at least ten times. The rearrangement links TRBV5-6 to TRBJ2-5; D gene uncertain. Germline values: CDR1 SGHDT, CDR2 YYEEEE. This CDR3 is built from 15 residues. V was pared by 1 base and J by 2 bases, with 12 bases between. CDR3 protein: CASSLQGPIQETQYF. Here the CDR3 DNA reads TGTGCCAGCAGCTTGCAAGGGCCAATACAAGAGACCCAGTACTTC.